One and the same sample provided the 16 T cell receptor beta chains below, sequenced in a study of blood T cell repertoires in COVID-19. The protocol was immunoSEQ multiplex PCR, while the TCRdb copy is restricted to in-frame clones and leaves out a portion. Here the sample spans about 190,000 clones, roughly 89% being singletons. The sample taken for sequencing was PBMCs or T cells enriched from blood (not recorded which). These receptors were collected from a woman in her 30s who had been exposed to COVID-19.

The V gene is TRBV5-6, the J gene TRBJ1-6; no clear D. Germline V CDR1 and CDR2: SGHDT, YYEEEE. This CDR3 spans 17 amino acids. Deletions cut 0 bases from V and 0 bases from J, with 10 bases between. CDR3: CASSLVLVSSYNSPLHF. In nucleotides, the CDR3 is TGTGCCAGCAGCTTGGTTCTGGTTAGCTCCTATAATTCACCCCTCCACTTT.

This chain uses TRBV5-1 with TRBJ2-7; 9 positions agree with TRBD1. Germline V gene data show CDR1 as SGHRS and CDR2 as YFSETQ. This CDR3 region has 13 residues. V shed 7 bases and J 1 base; nucleotides not matched to a gene: 3. The CDR3, as DNA: TGCGCCAGCGGTGGGACAGGGTCCTACGAGCAGTACTTC. As protein: CASGGTGSYEQYF.

The chain carries TRBV5-4 and TRBJ2-7; D might be TRBD2 (6 bases). V was pared by 4 bases and J by 2 bases, with 13 bases between. The length of the CDR3 is 14 residues. Germline-derived CDR1 and CDR2 are SGHNT and YYREEE (reference sequence). The CDR3 DNA reads TGTGCCAGCAGCCCGGACTACGAACCCTACGAGCAGTACTTC. Its translation: CASSPDYEPYEQYF.

The chain recombines TRBV12-3 or TRBV12-4 with TRBJ2-1; D remains ambiguous. V was clipped by 5 bases and J by 8 bases, with 10 bases between them. The CDR3 runs to 12 residues. CDR3 nucleotides: TGTGCCAGCAGTCGCCAAGCTGATGAGCAGTTCTTC. It codes for CASSRQADEQFF.

CDR3 nucleotides: TGTGCCAGCAGCGTAGCGCAGACCTACGAGCAGTACTTC. As protein: CASSVAQTYEQYF. The chain has TRBV9 and TRBJ2-7; D uncertain. Germline CDR1 SGDLS, CDR2 YYNGEE. The CDR3 covers 13 residues. Trimming shortened V by 0 bases and J by 2 bases, and 6 bases separated the two germline ends.

The chain employs TRBV11-2 and TRBJ1-3; 8 bases align to TRBD1. The V gene's germline CDR1 is SGHAT and CDR2 FQNNGV. The CDR3 sequence is 14 residues long. With V trimmed by 5 bases and J by 2 bases, 2 bases remained unmatched. This chain's CDR3 is CASSPDRAGNTIYF. The CDR3 DNA reads TGTGCCAGCAGCCCGGACAGGGCTGGAAACACCATATATTTT.

The gene calls are TRBV4-1 and TRBJ1-5; weak D call: TRBD1 (6 bases). The CDR3 runs 15 residues. In germline, CDR1 is MGHRA, CDR2 YSYEKL. Trimming pared 1 base from V and 5 bases from J, leaving 12 bases between. The DNA of the CDR3 is TGCGCCAGCAGCCAAGGGGAGGGGGGGCATCAGCCCCAGCATTTT. This codes for CASSQGEGGHQPQHF.

This chain joins TRBV19 and TRBJ2-1; the match to TRBD1 covers 9 bases. The CDR3 covers 15 residues. The V and J ends lost 7 bases and 0 bases, in that order; junction bases with no gene match: 4. Germline-derived CDR1 and CDR2 are LNHDA and SQIVND (reference sequence). The CDR3 is CASTKTGGSYNEQFF. DNA for the CDR3: TGTGCCAGTACCAAGACAGGGGGCTCCTACAATGAGCAGTTCTTC.

The chain joins TRBV5-1 to TRBJ2-1, with 7 bases that match TRBD2. Germline V gene data show CDR1 as SGHRS and CDR2 as YFSETQ. V lost 2 bases to trimming and J lost 6 bases; unmatched junction nucleotides: 8. This CDR3 has 15 residues. As DNA, the CDR3 is TGCGCCAGCAGCTTCAGAACGGGGGGTGCCAATGAGCAGTTCTTC. This encodes CASSFRTGGANEQFF.

The chain's CDR3 is CASSQKAQPQHF. The DNA for the CDR3 is TGTGCCAGCAGCCAGAAAGCCCAGCCCCAGCATTTT. V is TRBV16 and J is TRBJ1-5; D is ambiguous. Germline CDR1 and CDR2: KGHSY and FQNENV. The CDR3 spans 12 residues. Between the trimmed V and J ends, which lost 3 bases and 7 bases, there was a span of 7 bases.

This chain uses TRBV9 with TRBJ1-2, with no clear D. The CDR3 sequence is 14 residues long. The V end lost 2 bases, the J end lost 0 bases, and 8 bases lay between the germline ends. CDR1 is SGDLS and CDR2 is YYNGEE in the germline V gene. CDR3 sequence (DNA): TGTGCCAGCAGCGTTTTTTCATCTAACTATGGCTACACCTTC. Translating it yields CASSVFSSNYGYTF.

This chain connects TRBV10-2 to TRBJ2-3; 9 positions match TRBD2. Trimming at V came to 3 bases and at J to 4 bases, leaving 2 bases not matched to a gene. Germline loops: CDR1 WSHSY, CDR2 SAAADI. This CDR3 comprises 14 residues. In nucleotides, the CDR3 is TGCGCCAGCAGTGACCCTAGCGGGGCAGATACGCAGTATTTT. Translating gives CASSDPSGADTQYF.

V and J are TRBV6-2 or TRBV6-3 and TRBJ1-2, with D perhaps matching TRBD1 (5 bases). The CDR3 runs to 15 residues. The V and J ends lost 6 bases and 0 bases respectively, with 14 bases between them. Per the germline V gene, CDR1 is MNHEY and CDR2 is SVGEGT. The CDR3, as DNA: TGTGCCAGCAGCCGCCGAGGGACTACTAACTATGGCTACACCTTC. Residues: CASSRRGTTNYGYTF.

The rearrangement joins TRBV6-5 to TRBJ2-3; D not resolved. There are 12 residues in the CDR3. Germline loops: CDR1 MNHEY, CDR2 SVGAGI. Trimming pared 5 bases from V and 5 bases from J, leaving 8 bases between. Here the CDR3 reads CASSQAGDTQYF. The CDR3 nucleotides are TGTGCCAGCAGTCAGGCCGGAGATACGCAGTATTTT.

The rearrangement joins TRBV6-5 to TRBJ2-1; 10 nucleotides align to TRBD2. Germline loops: CDR1 MNHEY, CDR2 SVGAGI. This CDR3 has 15 amino acids. V gave up 6 bases and J gave up 3 bases; unmatched junction bases: 5. CDR3 bases: TGTGCCAGCAGCGACGCTAGCGGGGGCTACAATGAGCAGTTCTTC. It yields the protein CASSDASGGYNEQFF.

The chain carries TRBV3-1 (or the pseudogene TRBV3-2) and TRBJ2-2; tentatively, D is TRBD2 (6 bases). The germline gives CDR1 LGHDT, CDR2 YNNKEL (reference sequence). The ends were cut back, 7 bases at V and 1 base at J, with 16 bases in the middle. The CDR3 totals 16 residues. DNA for the CDR3: TGTGCCAGCACCTACTCCACCGGGGGGAACACCGGGGAGCTGTTTTTT. This encodes CASTYSTGGNTGELFF.